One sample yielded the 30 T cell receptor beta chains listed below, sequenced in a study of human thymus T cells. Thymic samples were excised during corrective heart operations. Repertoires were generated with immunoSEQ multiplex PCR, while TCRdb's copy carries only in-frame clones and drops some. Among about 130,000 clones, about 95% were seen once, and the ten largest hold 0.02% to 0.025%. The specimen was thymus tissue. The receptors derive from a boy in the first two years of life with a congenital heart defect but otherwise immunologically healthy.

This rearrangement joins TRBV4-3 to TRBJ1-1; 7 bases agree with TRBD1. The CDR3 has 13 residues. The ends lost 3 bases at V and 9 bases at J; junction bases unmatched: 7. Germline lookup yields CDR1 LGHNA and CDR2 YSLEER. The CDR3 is CASSHQDRLKAFF. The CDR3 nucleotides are TGCGCCAGCAGCCACCAGGACAGGCTAAAAGCTTTCTTT.

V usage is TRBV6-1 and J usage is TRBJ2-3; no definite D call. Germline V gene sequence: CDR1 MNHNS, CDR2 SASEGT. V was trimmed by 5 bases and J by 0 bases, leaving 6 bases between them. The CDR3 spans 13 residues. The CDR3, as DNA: TGTGCCAGCAGTAGCTCTAGCACAGATACGCAGTATTTT. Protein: CASSSSSTDTQYF.

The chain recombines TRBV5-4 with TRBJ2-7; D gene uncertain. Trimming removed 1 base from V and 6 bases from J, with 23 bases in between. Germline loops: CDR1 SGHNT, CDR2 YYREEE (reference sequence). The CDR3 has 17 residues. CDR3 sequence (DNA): TGTGCCAGCAGCTTGAATTGCACAGCTGAGTTCTCCCCCGAGCAGTACTTC. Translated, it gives CASSLNCTAEFSPEQYF.

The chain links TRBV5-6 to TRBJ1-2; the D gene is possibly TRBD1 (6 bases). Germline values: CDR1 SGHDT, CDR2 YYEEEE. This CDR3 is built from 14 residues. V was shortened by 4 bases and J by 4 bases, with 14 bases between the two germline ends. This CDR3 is CASSPWGTPYGYTF. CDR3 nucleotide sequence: TGTGCCAGCAGCCCCTGGGGGACACCCTATGGCTACACCTTC.

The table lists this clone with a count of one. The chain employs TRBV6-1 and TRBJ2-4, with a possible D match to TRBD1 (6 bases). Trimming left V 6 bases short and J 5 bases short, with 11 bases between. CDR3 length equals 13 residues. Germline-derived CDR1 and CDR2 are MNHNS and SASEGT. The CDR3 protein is CASRTGHQNIQYF. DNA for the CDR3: TGTGCCAGCAGGACGGGACACCAAAACATTCAGTACTTC.

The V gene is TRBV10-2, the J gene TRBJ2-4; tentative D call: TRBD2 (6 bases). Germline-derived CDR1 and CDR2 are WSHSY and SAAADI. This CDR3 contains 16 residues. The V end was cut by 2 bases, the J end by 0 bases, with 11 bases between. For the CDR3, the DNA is TGCGCCAGCAGTGAGGGCGGGGTGATAGCCAAAAACATTCAGTACTTC. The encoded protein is CASSEGGVIAKNIQYF.

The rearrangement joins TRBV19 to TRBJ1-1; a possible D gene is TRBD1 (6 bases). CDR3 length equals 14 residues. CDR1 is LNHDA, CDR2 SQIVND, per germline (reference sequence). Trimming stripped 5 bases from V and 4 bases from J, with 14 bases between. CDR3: CASSYQGKSTEAFF. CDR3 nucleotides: TGTGCCAGTAGTTACCAGGGGAAGAGCACTGAAGCTTTCTTT.

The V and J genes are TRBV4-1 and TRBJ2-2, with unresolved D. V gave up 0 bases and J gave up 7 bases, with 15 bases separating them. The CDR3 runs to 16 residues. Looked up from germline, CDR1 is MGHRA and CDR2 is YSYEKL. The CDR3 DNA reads TGCGCCAGCAGCCAAGACGTGAAGGTTGAGGACGGGGAGCTGTTTTTT. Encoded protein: CASSQDVKVEDGELFF.

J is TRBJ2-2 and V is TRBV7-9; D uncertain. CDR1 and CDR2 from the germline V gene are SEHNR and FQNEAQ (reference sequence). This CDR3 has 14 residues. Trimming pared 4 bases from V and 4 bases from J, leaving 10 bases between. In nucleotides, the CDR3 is TGTGCCAGCAGCTCCCAGCCGCCCACCGGGGAGCTGTTTTTT. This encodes CASSSQPPTGELFF.

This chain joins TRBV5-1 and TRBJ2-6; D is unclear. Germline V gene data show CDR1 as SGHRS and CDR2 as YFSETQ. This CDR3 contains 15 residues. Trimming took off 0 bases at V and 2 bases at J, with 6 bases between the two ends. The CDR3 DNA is TGCGCCAGCAGCTTGGAGCCCCCTGGGGCCAACGTCCTGACTTTC. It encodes CASSLEPPGANVLTF. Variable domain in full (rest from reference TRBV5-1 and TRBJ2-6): KAGVTQTPRYLIKTRGQQVTLSCSPISGHRSVSWYQQTPGQGLQFLFEYFSETQRNKGNFPGRFSGRQFSNSRSEMNVSTLELGDSALYLCASSLEPPGANVLTFGAGSRLTVL.

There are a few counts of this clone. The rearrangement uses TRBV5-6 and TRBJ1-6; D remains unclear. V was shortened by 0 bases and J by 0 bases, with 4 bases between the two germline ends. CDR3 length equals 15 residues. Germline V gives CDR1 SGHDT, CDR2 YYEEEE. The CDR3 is CASSLAASYNSPLHF. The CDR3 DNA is TGTGCCAGCAGCTTGGCGGCCTCCTATAATTCACCCCTCCACTTT. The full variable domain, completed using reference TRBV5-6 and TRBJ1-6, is DAGVTQSPTHLIKTRGQQVTLRCSPKSGHDTVSWYQQALGQGPQFIFQYYEEEERQRGNFPDRFSGHQFPNYSSELNVNALLLGDSALYLCASSLAASYNSPLHFGNGTRLTVT.

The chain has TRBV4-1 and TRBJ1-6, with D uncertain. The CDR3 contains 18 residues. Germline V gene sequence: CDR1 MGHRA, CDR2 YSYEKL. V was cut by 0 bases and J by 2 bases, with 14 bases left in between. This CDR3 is CASSQDPHTRTYNSPLHF. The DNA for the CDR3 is TGCGCCAGCAGCCAAGATCCCCACACGAGGACCTATAATTCACCCCTCCACTTT.

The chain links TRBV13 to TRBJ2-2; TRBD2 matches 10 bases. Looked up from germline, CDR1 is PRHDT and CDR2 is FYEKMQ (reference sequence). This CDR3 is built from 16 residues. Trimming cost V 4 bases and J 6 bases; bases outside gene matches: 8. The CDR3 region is CASSSPPSGGAGELFF. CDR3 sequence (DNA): TGTGCCAGCAGCTCCCCCCCCAGCGGGGGGGCCGGGGAGCTGTTTTTT.

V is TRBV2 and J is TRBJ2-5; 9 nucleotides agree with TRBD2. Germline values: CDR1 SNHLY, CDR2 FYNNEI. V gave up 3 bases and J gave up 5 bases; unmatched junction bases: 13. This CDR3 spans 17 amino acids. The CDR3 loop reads CASSENGAGGSPETQYF. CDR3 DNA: TGTGCCAGCAGTGAGAACGGGGCGGGGGGGTCCCCTGAGACCCAGTACTTC.

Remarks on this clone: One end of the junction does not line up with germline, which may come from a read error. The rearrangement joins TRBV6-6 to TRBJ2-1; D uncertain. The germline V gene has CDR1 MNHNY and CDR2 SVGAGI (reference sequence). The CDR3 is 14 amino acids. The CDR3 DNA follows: TGTGCCAGCAGTTACGACCGCTCCCACAATGAGCAGTTCTTC. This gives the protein CASSYDRSHNEQFF.

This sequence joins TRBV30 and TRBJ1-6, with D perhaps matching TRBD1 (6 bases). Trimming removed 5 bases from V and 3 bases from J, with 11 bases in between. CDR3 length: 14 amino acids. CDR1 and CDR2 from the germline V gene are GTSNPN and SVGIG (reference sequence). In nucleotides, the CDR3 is TGTGCCTGGGTGGGACACCTCTATAATTCACCCCTCCACTTT. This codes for CAWVGHLYNSPLHF.

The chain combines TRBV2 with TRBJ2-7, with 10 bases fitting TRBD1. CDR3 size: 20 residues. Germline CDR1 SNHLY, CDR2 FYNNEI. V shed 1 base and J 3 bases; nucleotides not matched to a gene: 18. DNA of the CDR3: TGTGCCAGCAGTGAAGGGGTCCACGACAGGGGGCTGTTCCACTACTACGAGCAGTACTTC. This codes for CASSEGVHDRGLFHYYEQYF.

The CDR3 loop is CASSQIGVSGANVLTF. The CDR3 DNA sequence: TGTGCCAGCAGTCAAATCGGGGTATCTGGGGCCAACGTCCTGACTTTC. The chain is built from TRBV28 and TRBJ2-6, with D possibly TRBD2 on 5 matching bases. V was shortened by 5 bases and J by 1 base, with 12 bases between the two germline ends. Germline V gene sequence: CDR1 MDHEN, CDR2 SYDVKM. The CDR3 covers 16 residues.

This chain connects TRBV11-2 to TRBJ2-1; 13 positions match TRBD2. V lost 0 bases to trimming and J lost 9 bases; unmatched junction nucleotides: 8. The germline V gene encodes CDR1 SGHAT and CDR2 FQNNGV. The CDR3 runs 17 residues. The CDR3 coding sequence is TGTGCCAGCAGCTTAGATCAGAGGACTAGCGGGGGCCCTGAGCAGTTCTTC. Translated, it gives CASSLDQRTSGGPEQFF.

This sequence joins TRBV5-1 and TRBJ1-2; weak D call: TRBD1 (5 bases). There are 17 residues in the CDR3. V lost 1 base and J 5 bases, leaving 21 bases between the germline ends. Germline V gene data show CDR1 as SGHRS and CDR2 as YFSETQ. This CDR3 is CASSLTGGADLEYGYTF. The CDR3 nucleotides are TGCGCCAGCAGCTTGACCGGTGGGGCCGACCTCGAGTATGGCTACACCTTC.

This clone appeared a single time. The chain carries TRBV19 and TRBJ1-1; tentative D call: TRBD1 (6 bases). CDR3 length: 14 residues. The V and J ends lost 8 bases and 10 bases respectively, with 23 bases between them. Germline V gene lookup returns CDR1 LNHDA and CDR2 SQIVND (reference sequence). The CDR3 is CASSSTGPAGGAFF. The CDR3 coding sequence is TGTGCCAGTTCCTCTACAGGGCCGGCGGGGGGAGCTTTCTTT.

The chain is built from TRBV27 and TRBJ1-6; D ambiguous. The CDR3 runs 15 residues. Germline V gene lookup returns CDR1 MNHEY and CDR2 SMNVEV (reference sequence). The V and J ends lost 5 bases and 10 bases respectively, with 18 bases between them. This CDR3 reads CASSLAGPAASPLHF. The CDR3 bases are TGTGCCAGCAGTCTAGCCGGACCAGCCGCCTCACCCCTCCACTTT.

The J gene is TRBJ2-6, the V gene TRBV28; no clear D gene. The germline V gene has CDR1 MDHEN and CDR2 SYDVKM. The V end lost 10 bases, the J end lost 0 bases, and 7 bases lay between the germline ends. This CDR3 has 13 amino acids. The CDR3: CATRYSGANVLTF. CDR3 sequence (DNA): TGTGCCACCCGCTACTCTGGGGCCAACGTCCTGACTTTC.

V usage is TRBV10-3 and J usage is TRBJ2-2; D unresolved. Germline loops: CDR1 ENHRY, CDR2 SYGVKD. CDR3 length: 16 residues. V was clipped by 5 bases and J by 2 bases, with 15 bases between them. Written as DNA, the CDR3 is TGTGCCATCAGTCGGCTTAAGGTGGACAACACCGGGGAGCTGTTTTTT. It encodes CAISRLKVDNTGELFF.

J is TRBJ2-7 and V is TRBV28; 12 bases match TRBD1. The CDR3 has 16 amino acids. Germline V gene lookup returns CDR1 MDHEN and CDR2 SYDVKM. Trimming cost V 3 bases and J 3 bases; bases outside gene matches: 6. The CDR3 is CASSFARDRGHYEQYF. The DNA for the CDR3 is TGTGCCAGCAGTTTTGCCAGGGACAGGGGGCACTACGAGCAGTACTTC.

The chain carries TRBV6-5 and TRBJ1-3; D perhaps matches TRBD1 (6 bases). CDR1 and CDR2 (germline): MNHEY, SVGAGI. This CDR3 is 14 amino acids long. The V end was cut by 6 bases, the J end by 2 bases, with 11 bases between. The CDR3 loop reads CASRKGGAGNTIYF. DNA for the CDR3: TGTGCCAGCAGAAAGGGGGGTGCTGGAAACACCATATATTTT.

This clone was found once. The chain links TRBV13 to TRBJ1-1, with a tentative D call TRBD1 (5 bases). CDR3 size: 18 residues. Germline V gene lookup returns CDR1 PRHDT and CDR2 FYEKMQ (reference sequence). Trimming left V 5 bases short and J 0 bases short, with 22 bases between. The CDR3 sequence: CASSTGGTETPLNTEAFF. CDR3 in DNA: TGTGCCAGCAGCACAGGCGGGACCGAAACGCCTTTGAACACTGAAGCTTTCTTT.

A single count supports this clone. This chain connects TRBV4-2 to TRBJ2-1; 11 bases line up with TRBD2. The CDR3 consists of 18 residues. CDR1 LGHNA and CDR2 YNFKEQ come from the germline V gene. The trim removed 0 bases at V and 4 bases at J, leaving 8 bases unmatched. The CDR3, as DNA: TGTGCCAGCAGCCAAGAATATTCCGGGACTAGCGGATACAATGAGCAGTTCTTC. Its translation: CASSQEYSGTSGYNEQFF.

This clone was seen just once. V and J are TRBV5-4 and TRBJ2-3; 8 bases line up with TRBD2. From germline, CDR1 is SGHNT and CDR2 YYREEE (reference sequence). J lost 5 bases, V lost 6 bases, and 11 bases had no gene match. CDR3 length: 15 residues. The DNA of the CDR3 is TGTGCCAGCACCTCGGGACTAGTACTAGGAGATACGCAGTATTTT. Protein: CASTSGLVLGDTQYF.

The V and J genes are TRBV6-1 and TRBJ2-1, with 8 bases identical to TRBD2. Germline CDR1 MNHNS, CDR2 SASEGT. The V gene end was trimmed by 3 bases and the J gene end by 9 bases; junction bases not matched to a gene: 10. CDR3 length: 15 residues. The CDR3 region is CASSDYTGGACEQFF. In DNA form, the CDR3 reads TGTGCCAGCAGTGATTACACCGGGGGGGCCTGTGAGCAGTTCTTC.